The present TCR beta chain was sequenced within a study of blood T cell repertoires in COVID-19. Overall study context: Acute and convalescent COVID-19 samples came from the United States, Italy and Spain. T cells, B-cell-depleted T cells, or PBMCs provided the cDNA or gDNA that served as material.

Enrolled during active infection, Seattle patients were then followed longitudinally. Authors' processing steps: For nucleated cells, counts were estimated from reference gene primer amplification. TCRdb's table, derived via immunoSEQ multiplex PCR, lists solely in-frame clones and lacks some. V, J and clone size are taken as reported in that table, and D and trimming were inferred from the DNA itself. The top ten clones hold 0.8% to 0.95% of a sample with under 250,000 clones, around 90% of them seen once. This CDR3 has 13 residues. The V gene's germline CDR1 is SGDLS and CDR2 YYNGEE. V dropped 4 bases and J dropped 8 bases, with 12 bases sitting between them.

Sequencing was carried out using peripheral blood. The sequence came from a man younger than 45 with COVID-19, enrolled during active disease. The chain combines TRBV9 with TRBJ1-4, with D unclear. CDR3 nucleotides: TGTGCCAGCAGCCCCCCCTCGGGGGAAAAACTGTTTTTT. Translating it yields CASSPPSGEKLFF.